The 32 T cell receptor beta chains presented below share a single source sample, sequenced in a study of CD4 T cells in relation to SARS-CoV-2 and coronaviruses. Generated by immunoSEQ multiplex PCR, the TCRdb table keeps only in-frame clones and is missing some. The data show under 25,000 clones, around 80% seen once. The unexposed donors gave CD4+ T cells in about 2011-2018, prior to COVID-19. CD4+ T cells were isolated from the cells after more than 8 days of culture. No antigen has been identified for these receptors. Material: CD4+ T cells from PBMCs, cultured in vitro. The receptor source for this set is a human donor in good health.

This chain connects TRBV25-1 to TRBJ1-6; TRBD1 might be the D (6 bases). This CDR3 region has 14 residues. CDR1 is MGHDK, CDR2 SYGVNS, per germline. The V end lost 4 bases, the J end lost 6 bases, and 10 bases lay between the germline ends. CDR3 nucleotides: TGTGCCAGCAGTGCCGGCAGGGGTAATTCACCCCTCCACTTT. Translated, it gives CASSAGRGNSPLHF.

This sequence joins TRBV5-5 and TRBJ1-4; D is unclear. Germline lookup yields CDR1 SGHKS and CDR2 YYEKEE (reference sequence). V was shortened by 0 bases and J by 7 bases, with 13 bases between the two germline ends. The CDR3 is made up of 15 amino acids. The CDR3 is CASSLDPSEGEKLFF. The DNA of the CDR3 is TGTGCCAGCAGCTTGGATCCGAGCGAGGGTGAAAAACTGTTTTTT.

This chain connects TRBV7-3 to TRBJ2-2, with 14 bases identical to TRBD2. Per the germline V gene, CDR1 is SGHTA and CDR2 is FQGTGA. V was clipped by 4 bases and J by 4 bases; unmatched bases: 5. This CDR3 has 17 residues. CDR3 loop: CASSWGLAGVSTGELFF. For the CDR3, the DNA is TGTGCCAGCAGCTGGGGACTAGCGGGAGTCAGCACCGGGGAGCTGTTTTTT.

CDR3 coding DNA: TGTGCCAGCAGCCACGAAAGGGGAGAGCAGTTCTTC. This sequence encodes CASSHERGEQFF. The J gene is TRBJ2-1, the V gene TRBV11-2; the D gene is possibly TRBD1 (5 bases). The ends were cut back, 5 bases at V and 10 bases at J, with 12 bases in the middle. CDR1 is SGHAT, CDR2 FQNNGV, per germline. This CDR3 comprises 12 residues.

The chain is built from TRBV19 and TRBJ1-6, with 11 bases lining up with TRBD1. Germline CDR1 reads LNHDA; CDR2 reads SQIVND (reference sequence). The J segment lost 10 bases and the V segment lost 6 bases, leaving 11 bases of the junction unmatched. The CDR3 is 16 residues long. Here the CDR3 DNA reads TGTGCCAGTAGCCGCGTAGGACAGGGGGCCGACTCACCCCTCCACTTT. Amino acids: CASSRVGQGADSPLHF.

In nucleotides, the CDR3 is TGCGCCAGCAGTGAGGGTCTGAGTAGCCTGGGTGAGCAGTTCTTC. It translates to CASSEGLSSLGEQFF. The chain joins TRBV10-1 to TRBJ2-1; D not resolved. Between the trimmed V and J ends, which lost 2 bases and 9 bases, there was a span of 17 bases. Germline values: CDR1 WNHNN, CDR2 SYGVQD (reference sequence). The length of the CDR3 is 15 residues.

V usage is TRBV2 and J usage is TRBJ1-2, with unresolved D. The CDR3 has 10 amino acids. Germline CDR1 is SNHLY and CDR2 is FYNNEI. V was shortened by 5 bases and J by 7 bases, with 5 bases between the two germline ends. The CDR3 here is CASSRGGYTF. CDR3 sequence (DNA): TGTGCCAGCAGTCGGGGTGGCTACACCTTC.

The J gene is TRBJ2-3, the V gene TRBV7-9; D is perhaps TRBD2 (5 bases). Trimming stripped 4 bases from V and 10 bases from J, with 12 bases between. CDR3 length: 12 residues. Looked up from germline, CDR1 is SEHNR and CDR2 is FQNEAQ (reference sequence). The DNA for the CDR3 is TGTGCCAGCAGCTCGGCGGGTGGGCCGCAGTATTTT. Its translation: CASSSAGGPQYF.

The DNA for the CDR3 is TGTGCCAGCAGCGTAGAAGGTAGCGGATACGAGCAGTACTTC. It codes for CASSVEGSGYEQYF. The chain recombines TRBV9 with TRBJ2-7; weak D call: TRBD2 (6 bases). The CDR3 extends over 14 amino acids. Germline CDR1 reads SGDLS; CDR2 reads YYNGEE. Trimming took 0 bases from V and 4 from J, leaving 11 bases between them.

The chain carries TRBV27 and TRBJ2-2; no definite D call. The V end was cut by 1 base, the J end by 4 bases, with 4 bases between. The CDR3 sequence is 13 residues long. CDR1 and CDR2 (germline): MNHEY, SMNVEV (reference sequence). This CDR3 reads CASSLYATGELFF. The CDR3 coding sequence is TGTGCCAGCAGTTTATATGCCACCGGGGAGCTGTTTTTT.

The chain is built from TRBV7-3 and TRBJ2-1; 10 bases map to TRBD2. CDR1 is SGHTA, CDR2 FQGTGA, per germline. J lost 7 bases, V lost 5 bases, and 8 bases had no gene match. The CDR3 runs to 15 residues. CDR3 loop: CASSKSSGGGNEQFF. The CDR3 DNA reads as TGTGCCAGCAGCAAATCTAGCGGGGGAGGGAATGAGCAGTTCTTC.

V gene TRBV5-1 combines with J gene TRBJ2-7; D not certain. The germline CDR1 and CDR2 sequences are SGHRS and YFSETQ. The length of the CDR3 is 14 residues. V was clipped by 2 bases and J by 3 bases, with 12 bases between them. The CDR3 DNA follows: TGCGCCAGCAGCTTTGATGGGGTCGGCTACGAGCAGTACTTC. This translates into CASSFDGVGYEQYF.

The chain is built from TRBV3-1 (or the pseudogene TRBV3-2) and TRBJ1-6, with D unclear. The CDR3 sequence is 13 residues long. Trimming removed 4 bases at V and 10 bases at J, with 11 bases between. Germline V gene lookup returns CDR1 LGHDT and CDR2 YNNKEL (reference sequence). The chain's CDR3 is CASSPSSSSPLHF. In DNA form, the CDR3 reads TGTGCCAGCAGCCCCTCTTCGTCCTCACCCCTCCACTTT.

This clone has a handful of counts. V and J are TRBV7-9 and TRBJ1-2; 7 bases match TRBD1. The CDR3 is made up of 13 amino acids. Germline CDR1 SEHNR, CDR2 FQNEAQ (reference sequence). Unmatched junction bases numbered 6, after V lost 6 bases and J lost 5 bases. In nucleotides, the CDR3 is TGTGCCAGCAGTTTACAGGGGCTGTATGGCTACACCTTC. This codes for CASSLQGLYGYTF.

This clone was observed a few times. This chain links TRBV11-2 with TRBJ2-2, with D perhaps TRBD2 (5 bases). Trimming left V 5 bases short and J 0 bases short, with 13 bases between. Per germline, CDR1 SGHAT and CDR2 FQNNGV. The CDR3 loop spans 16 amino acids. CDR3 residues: CASSRNTGANTGELFF. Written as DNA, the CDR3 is TGTGCCAGCAGCCGTAACACCGGGGCGAACACCGGGGAGCTGTTTTTT.

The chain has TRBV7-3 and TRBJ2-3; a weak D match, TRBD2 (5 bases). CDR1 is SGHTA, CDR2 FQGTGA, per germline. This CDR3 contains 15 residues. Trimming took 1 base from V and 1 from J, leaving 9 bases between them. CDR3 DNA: TGTGCCAGCAGCTTAAGTCTAGCCGGCACAGATACGCAGTATTTT. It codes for CASSLSLAGTDTQYF.

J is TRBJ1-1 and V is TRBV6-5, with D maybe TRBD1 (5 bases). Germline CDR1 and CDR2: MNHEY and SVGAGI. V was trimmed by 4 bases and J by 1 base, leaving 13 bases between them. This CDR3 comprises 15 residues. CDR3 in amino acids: CASSWPSRGNTEAFF. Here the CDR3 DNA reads TGTGCCAGCAGTTGGCCCTCTAGGGGGAACACTGAAGCTTTCTTT.

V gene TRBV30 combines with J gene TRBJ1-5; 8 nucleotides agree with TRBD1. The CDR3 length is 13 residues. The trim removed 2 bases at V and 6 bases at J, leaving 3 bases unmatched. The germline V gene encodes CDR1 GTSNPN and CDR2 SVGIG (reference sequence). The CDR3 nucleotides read TGTGCCTGGAGTCCAGGGGGCGCTCAGCCCCAGCATTTT. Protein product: CAWSPGGAQPQHF.

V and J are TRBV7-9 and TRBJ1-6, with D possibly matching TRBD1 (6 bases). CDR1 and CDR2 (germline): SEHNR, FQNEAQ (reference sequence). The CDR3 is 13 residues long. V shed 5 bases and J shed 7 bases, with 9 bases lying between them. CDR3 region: CASSPDRNSPLHF. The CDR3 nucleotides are TGTGCCAGCAGCCCGGACAGAAATTCACCCCTCCACTTT.

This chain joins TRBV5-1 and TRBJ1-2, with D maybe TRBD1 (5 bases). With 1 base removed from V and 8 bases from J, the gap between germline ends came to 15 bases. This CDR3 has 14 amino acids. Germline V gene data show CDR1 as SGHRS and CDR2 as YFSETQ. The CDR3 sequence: CASSLWQGEEGYTF. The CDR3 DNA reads TGCGCCAGCAGCTTGTGGCAGGGTGAGGAGGGCTACACCTTC.

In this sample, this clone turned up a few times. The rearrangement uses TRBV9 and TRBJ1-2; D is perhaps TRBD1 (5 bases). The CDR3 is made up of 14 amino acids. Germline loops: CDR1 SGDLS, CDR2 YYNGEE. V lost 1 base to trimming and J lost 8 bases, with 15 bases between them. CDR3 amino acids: CASSVRGTLKGYTF. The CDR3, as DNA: TGTGCCAGCAGCGTAAGGGGTACGTTGAAAGGCTACACCTTC.

For the CDR3, the DNA is TGTGCCAGCAGTTGGAGGGGGCACTATGGCTACACCTTC. It codes for CASSWRGHYGYTF. The chain is built from TRBV6-2 or TRBV6-3 and TRBJ1-2, with 7 nucleotides matching TRBD1. This CDR3 contains 13 residues. V shed 4 bases and J 3 bases; nucleotides not matched to a gene: 2. CDR1 and CDR2 (germline): MNHEY, SVGEGT.

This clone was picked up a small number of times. CDR3: CASGPAVRGEAFF. The CDR3 DNA is TGTGCCAGTGGCCCTGCCGTGCGTGGTGAAGCTTTCTTT. This chain connects TRBV19 to TRBJ1-1; no definite D call. There are 13 residues in the CDR3. Trimming pared 8 bases from V and 7 bases from J, leaving 17 bases between. Germline loops: CDR1 LNHDA, CDR2 SQIVND (reference sequence).

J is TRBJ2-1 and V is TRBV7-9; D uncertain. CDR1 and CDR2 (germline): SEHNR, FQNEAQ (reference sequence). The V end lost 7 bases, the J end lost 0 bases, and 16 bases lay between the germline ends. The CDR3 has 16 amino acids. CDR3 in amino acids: CASNPIRSSSYNEQFF. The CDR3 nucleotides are TGTGCCAGCAACCCAATACGATCGAGCTCCTACAATGAGCAGTTCTTC.

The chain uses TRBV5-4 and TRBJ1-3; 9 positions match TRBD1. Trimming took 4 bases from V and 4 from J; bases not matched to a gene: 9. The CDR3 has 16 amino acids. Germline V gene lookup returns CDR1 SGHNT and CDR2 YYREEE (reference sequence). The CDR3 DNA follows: TGTGCCAGCAGCCCCGGAACCGGGACAGGGGGAAACACCATATATTTT. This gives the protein CASSPGTGTGGNTIYF.

CDR3: CASSYGQTNTGELFF. The CDR3 nucleotides are TGTGCCAGCAGTTACGGGCAGACTAACACCGGGGAGCTGTTTTTT. V gene TRBV6-2 or TRBV6-3 combines with J gene TRBJ2-2, with unresolved D. CDR1 and CDR2 (germline): MNHEY, SVGEGT. The CDR3 is 15 amino acids. The V and J ends lost 2 bases and 2 bases respectively, with 9 bases between them.

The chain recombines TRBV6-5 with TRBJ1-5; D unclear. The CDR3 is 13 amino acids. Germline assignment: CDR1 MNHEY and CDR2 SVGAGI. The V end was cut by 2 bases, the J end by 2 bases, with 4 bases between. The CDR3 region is CASSYQGNQPQHF. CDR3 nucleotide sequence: TGTGCCAGCAGTTACCAGGGCAATCAGCCCCAGCATTTT.

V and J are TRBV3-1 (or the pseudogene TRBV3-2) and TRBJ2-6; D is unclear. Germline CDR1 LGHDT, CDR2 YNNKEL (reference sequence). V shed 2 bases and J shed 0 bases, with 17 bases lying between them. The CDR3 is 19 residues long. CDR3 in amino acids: CASSQWARTSGSGANVLTF. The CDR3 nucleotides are TGTGCCAGCAGCCAATGGGCTAGGACCTCGGGCTCTGGGGCCAACGTCCTGACTTTC.

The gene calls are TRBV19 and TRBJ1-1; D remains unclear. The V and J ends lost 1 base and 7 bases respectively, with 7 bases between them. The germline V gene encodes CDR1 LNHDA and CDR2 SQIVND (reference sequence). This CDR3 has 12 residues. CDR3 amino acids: CASSIVSGEAFF. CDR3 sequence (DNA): TGTGCCAGTAGTATAGTTTCGGGTGAAGCTTTCTTT.

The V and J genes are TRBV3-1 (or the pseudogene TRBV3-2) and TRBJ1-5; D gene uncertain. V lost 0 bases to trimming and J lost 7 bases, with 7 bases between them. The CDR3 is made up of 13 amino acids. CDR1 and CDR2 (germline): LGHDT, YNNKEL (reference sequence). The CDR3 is CASSQDNGQPQHF. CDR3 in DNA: TGTGCCAGCAGCCAAGATAACGGGCAGCCCCAGCATTTT.

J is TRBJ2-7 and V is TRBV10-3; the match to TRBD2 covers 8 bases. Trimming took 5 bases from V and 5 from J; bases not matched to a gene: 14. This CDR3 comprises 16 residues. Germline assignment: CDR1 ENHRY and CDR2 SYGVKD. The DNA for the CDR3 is TGTGCCATCAGTACCCGTGGAACGGGAGGGCCCCACGAGCAGTACTTC. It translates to CAISTRGTGGPHEQYF.

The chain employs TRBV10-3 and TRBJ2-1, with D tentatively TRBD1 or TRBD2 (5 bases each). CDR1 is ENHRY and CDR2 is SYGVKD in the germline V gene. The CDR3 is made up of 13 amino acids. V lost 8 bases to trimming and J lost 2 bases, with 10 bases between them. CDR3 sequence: CAIGAEAYNEQFF. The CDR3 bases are TGTGCCATCGGGGCGGAGGCCTACAATGAGCAGTTCTTC.